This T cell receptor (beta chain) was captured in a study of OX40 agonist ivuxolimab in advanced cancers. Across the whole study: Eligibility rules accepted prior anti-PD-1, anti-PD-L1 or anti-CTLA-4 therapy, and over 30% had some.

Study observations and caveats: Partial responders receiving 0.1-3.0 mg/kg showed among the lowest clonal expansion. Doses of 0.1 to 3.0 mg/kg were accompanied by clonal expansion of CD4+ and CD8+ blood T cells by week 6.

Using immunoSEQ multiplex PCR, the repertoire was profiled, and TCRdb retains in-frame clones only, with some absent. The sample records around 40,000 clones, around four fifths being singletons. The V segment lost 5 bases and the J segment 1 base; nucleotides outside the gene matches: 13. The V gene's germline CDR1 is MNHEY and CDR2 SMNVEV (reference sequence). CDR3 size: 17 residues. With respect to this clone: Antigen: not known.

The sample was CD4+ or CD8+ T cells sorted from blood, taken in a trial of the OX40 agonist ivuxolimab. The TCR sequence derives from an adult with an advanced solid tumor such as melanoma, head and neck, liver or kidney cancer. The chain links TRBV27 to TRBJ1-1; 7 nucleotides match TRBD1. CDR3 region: CASSRILGGVGNTEAFF. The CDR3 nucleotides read TGTGCCAGCAGTAGAATTTTAGGGGGCGTCGGGAACACTGAAGCTTTCTTT.